This is a list of T cell receptor beta chains from one sample in a study of blood T cells in healthy people across ages. TCRdb analysed the 5' RACE reads with MiXCR anew, one entry per CDR3 protein. The data hold fewer than 800,000 distinct CDR3 sequences, with 45% to 50% observed a single time. Sequenced material: blood. The receptors stem from a woman aged 55 to 70 in good health. CDR3s include the opening cysteine and the closing phenylalanine or tryptophan.

v_call,j_call,cdr3_aa
TRBV5-1,TRBJ1-1,CASSSSGGLRTEAFF
TRBV7-3,TRBJ2-3,CASSSKRDGTDTQYF
TRBV18,TRBJ2-7,CASSPMEGTYEQYF
TRBV20-1,TRBJ1-1,CSARGSGIEAFF
TRBV7-9,TRBJ2-4,CASSPWGGEPSGSKNIQYF
TRBV9,TRBJ2-5,CASSVGSLAGASETQYF
TRBV7-9,TRBJ2-5,CASSLAIGQLQETQYF
TRBV10-3,NA,CAISESGGGLEQYF
TRBV7-6,TRBJ2-1,CASSLGQGAREQFF
TRBV20-1,TRBJ2-5,CSARSTSRGAETQYF
TRBV5-1,TRBJ1-2,CASSLAQGGTYGYTF
TRBV12-3/TRBV12-4,TRBJ2-7,CASSPNTPGLSSYEQYF
TRBV9,TRBJ2-3,CASSLGTSRTDTQYF
TRBV6-2/TRBV6-3,TRBJ2-1,CASSPSGQGSNEQFF
TRBV5-6,TRBJ2-3,CASSLDSKTDTQYF
TRBV6-6,TRBJ2-1,CASRQRPSNGQFF
TRBV5-1,TRBJ2-5,CASSAGLAGEETQYF
TRBV10-3,TRBJ2-5,CATAFGGDQETQYF
TRBV7-2,NA,CASSLSGGGNNEQYF
TRBV5-6,TRBJ2-5,CASSFGLAGGTETQYF